The 14 T cell receptor beta chains reported below all come from one sample, sequenced in a study of T cells in Graves' hyperthyroidism and ophthalmopathy (dated 2019 in TCRdb). Receptor amplification or capture employed multiplex PCR. Sequencing was performed on an Illumina HiSeq 2000. Amplification of TCR beta CDR3 regions was carried out from RNA transcripts. For the first round of RT-PCR on the TCR CDR3, the HTBI primer set was used together with the Qiagen OneStep RT-PCR kit. TCRdb reworked the public reads: Q25 trimming with fastp, MiXCR clone assembly, productive beta chains retained. Here each entry gathers all rows of one CDR3 protein and keeps the most common genes and DNA. Within this sample are about 460,000 distinct CDR3 sequences, with about 20% of them counted one time only. The top ten hold about 53% of the sample. The sequenced sample consisted of blood. All receptors derive from a woman in her 70s with Graves' ophthalmopathy.

This chain links TRBV20-1 with TRBJ2-2; TRBD2 agrees at 9 bases. This CDR3 spans 14 amino acids. Germline V gene lookup returns CDR1 DFQATT and CDR2 SNEGSKA (reference sequence). Unmatched junction bases numbered 6, after V lost 3 bases and J lost 7 bases. In DNA form, the CDR3 reads TGCAGTGCTAGGGCGGGAGGGAGCGGCGGGGAGCTGTTTTTT. This gives the protein CSARAGGSGGELFF.

As to this clonotype: A read error is likely, as this CDR3 ends without the conserved phenylalanine or tryptophan. The chain is built from TRBV20-1 and TRBJ1-2, with D unclear. The CDR3 is 14 residues long. The V and J ends lost 0 bases and 5 bases respectively, with 13 bases between them. Germline assignment: CDR1 DFQATT and CDR2 SNEGSKA (reference sequence). This chain's CDR3 is CSARDLQEIYGYTL. DNA for the CDR3: TGCAGTGCTAGAGATCTCCAGGAGATTTATGGCTACACCCTC.

The rearrangement uses TRBV7-9 and TRBJ2-1, with TRBD2 identical over 10 bases. V lost 2 bases to trimming and J lost 3 bases; unmatched junction nucleotides: 7. This CDR3 has 17 residues. Germline loops: CDR1 SEHNR, CDR2 FQNEAQ (reference sequence). For the CDR3, the DNA is TGTGCCAGCAGCTTACTAGCGGGAGATTCATACTACAATGAGCAGTTCTTC. Translating it yields CASSLLAGDSYYNEQFF.

This clonotype was counted at least ten times. The chain carries TRBV6-5 and TRBJ2-7; D unresolved. V lost 1 base and J 0 bases, leaving 13 bases between the germline ends. CDR3 length equals 16 residues. Per germline, CDR1 MNHEY and CDR2 SVGAGI. The CDR3, as DNA: TGTGCCAGCAGTTACTTCGAAAACCAGCTCTCCTACGAGCAGTACTTC. This encodes CASSYFENQLSYEQYF.

This clonotype was observed at least ten times. This rearrangement joins TRBV7-2 to TRBJ2-3; no firm D call. V was pared by 3 bases and J by 1 base, with 11 bases between. Germline-derived CDR1 and CDR2 are SGHTA and FQGNSA. CDR3 length: 15 amino acids. The CDR3 DNA reads TGTGCCAGCAGCTTGATCAGCCACCGCACAGATACGCAGTATTTT. This sequence encodes CASSLISHRTDTQYF. Using reference TRBV7-2 and TRBJ2-3 for the parts outside the CDR3, the full variable domain is GAGVSQSPSNKVTEKGKDVELRCDPISGHTALYWYRQSLGQGLEFLIYFQGNSAPDKSGLPSDRFSAERTGGSVSTLTIQRTQQEDSAVYLCASSLISHRTDTQYFGPGTRLTVL.

The chain employs TRBV7-2 and TRBJ2-1, with 7 nucleotides matching TRBD2. The V gene end was trimmed by 2 bases and the J gene end by 9 bases; junction bases not matched to a gene: 7. This CDR3 has 14 amino acids. Germline CDR1 and CDR2: SGHTA and FQGNSA. This CDR3 reads CASSLSAGNREQFF. The CDR3 nucleotides are TGTGCCAGCAGCTTATCAGCGGGGAATCGTGAGCAGTTCTTC.

This clonotype was counted ten times or more. The chain recombines TRBV28 with TRBJ1-6; D not certain. Germline CDR1 is MDHEN and CDR2 is SYDVKM. This CDR3 has 13 residues. Trimming took off 10 bases at V and 7 bases at J, with 14 bases between the two ends. CDR3 nucleotides: TGTGCCACCCTCGGGGTTCGAAATTCACCCCTCCACTTT. Encoded protein: CATLGVRNSPLHF.

The table lists this clonotype with a count of one. V usage is TRBV7-2 and J usage is TRBJ1-2; the D gene is possibly TRBD1 (6 bases). This CDR3 is 16 amino acids long. The ends were cut back, 1 base at V and 7 bases at J, with 19 bases in the middle. Germline lookup yields CDR1 SGHTA and CDR2 FQGNSA. The CDR3 spells CASSLEGGGTLRGYTF. DNA for the CDR3: TGTGCCAGCAGCTTAGAGGGGGGCGGTACTCTACGTGGCTACACCTTC.

This clonotype was seen a handful of times. The chain uses TRBV4-1 and TRBJ2-7; 7 positions agree with TRBD1. Germline V lookup: CDR1 MGHRA, CDR2 YSYEKL. V dropped 2 bases and J dropped 1; count of bases not matched to a gene: 5. The CDR3 is 15 residues long. The DNA of the CDR3 is TGCGCCAGCAGCCAATACAGGGGTACGTCCTACGAGCAGTACTTC. Encoded protein: CASSQYRGTSYEQYF.

The chain joins TRBV7-2 to TRBJ2-5; D is unresolved. V shed 1 base and J shed 2 bases, with 8 bases lying between them. The germline V gene has CDR1 SGHTA and CDR2 FQGNSA. The CDR3 runs 14 residues. CDR3 in DNA: TGTGCCAGCAGCTTAGGCCCCAGGCAAGAGACCCAGTACTTC. The encoded protein is CASSLGPRQETQYF.

This clonotype was recorded many times. The V and J genes are TRBV12-3 or TRBV12-4 and TRBJ1-1, with 9 bases lining up with TRBD1. After removal of 5 bases from V and 3 bases from J, the junction contained 1 base not matched to a gene. The CDR3 is 13 residues long. The CDR3 protein is CASSGQGYTEAFF. The CDR3 nucleotides are TGTGCCAGCAGTGGACAGGGGTACACTGAAGCTTTCTTT.

This clonotype was seen only a few times. This chain links TRBV20-1 with TRBJ2-7; maybe TRBD2 (6 bases). Looked up from germline, CDR1 is DFQATT and CDR2 is SNEGSKA (reference sequence). The V end lost 6 bases, the J end lost 0 bases, and 12 bases lay between the germline ends. This CDR3 is 13 amino acids long. CDR3 loop: CSAPAGRSYEQYF. The CDR3 DNA reads TGCAGTGCACCAGCGGGCCGCTCCTACGAGCAGTACTTC.

This clonotype was counted between two and nine times. The chain couples TRBV7-9 to TRBJ1-4, with D possibly TRBD1 on 6 matching bases. The CDR3 loop spans 16 amino acids. Germline CDR1 is SEHNR and CDR2 is FQNEAQ (reference sequence). The V and J ends lost 5 bases and 3 bases respectively, with 16 bases between them. CDR3 sequence (DNA): TGTGCCAGCAGCCCCGTGGCAGGGGAGGCTAATGAAAAACTGTTTTTT. This translates into CASSPVAGEANEKLFF.

This clonotype was seen a handful of times. J is TRBJ2-2 and V is TRBV20-1; D uncertain. Per the germline V gene, CDR1 is DFQATT and CDR2 is SNEGSKA (reference sequence). The CDR3 covers 13 residues. V lost 4 bases, J lost 0 bases, and 6 bases lay in between. CDR3 loop: CSATQPNTGELFF. The CDR3 DNA follows: TGCAGTGCTACACAGCCGAACACCGGGGAGCTGTTTTTT.